This TCR beta chain was sequenced in a study of shared clonotypes between healthy human individuals. CDR1 and CDR2 from the germline V gene are MNHNS and SASEGT. V lost 7 bases and J 8 bases, leaving 15 bases between the germline ends. The CDR3 is made up of 13 amino acids. Data came from immunoSEQ multiplex PCR; TCRdb stores just in-frame clones and leaves some out. In the table there are some 2 million clones, roughly 94% of which are singletons. CD8 cells regarded as naive lacked CD45RO, were positively chosen for CCR7, and omitted terminally differentiated effector memory CD45RA+ cells. Specimen: naive CD8+ T cells sorted from blood. This chain joins TRBV6-1 and TRBJ2-4; D is possibly TRBD2 (5 bases). The sequence was obtained from a man aged 18-30 years in good health. CDR3: CASTPGGIDIQYF. DNA for the CDR3: TGTGCCAGCACCCCCGGAGGCATAGACATTCAGTACTTC.